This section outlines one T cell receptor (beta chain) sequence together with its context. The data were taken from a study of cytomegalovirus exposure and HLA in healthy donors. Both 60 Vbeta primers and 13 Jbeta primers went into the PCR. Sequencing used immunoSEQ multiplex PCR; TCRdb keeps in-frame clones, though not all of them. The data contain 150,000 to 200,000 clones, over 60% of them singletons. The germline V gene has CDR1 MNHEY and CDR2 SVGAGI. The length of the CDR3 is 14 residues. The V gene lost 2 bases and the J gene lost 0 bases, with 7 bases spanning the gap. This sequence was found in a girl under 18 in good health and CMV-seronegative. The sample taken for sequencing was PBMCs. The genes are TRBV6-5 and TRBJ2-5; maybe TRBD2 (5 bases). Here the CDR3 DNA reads TGTGCCAGCAGTTACGGACTTCACCAAGAGACCCAGTACTTC. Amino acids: CASSYGLHQETQYF.